The source of this TCR beta chain is a study of blood T cell repertoires in COVID-19 (dated by TCRdb to 2018 to 2021). Regarding the research as a whole: Collaborator samples came from the United States, Italy and Spain and covered acute and convalescent phases of COVID-19. The prospective study material was composed of cDNA or gDNA derived from T cells, B-cell-depleted T cells, or PBMCs. Deeply sampled blood TCRbeta repertoires from subjects exposed to, actively infected with, or recovered from COVID-19 were included in the dataset. The repertoires were released in a freely available public database meant as a resource for research on the immune response to SARS-CoV-2. Samples came from the ongoing ImmuneRACE study (first 160 participants) plus 1,254 subjects from 6 global collaborators. The sample metadata nearly always contained a de-identified subject ID, COVID-19 status, age in years and sex. Where available, HLA class I and class II types were taken from metadata supplied by the sample provider and were not determined by assay-based typing.

The sample holds one count of this clone. Its antigen target is currently unknown. Within one base of it there is no much larger clone, and no base qualities were kept. The V end gives up 5 bases and the J end 8 bases, leaving 10 bases in the junction not matched to a gene. Reading the germline V gene (reference sequence) gives CDR1 SEHNR and CDR2 FQNEAQ. Including cysteine and phenylalanine, the CDR3 has 16 amino acids. Left in the record is the CDR3 DNA by itself, 48 bases read in frame from the first base. Participants in the prospective study were aged about 18 to 100 years, lived in some 24 United States geographic areas, and enrolled through a virtual design. Cohort assignment in the prospective study relied on participant-reported clinical history from a screening survey and a study questionnaire. For ImmuneRACE Cohort 3, a participant was defined as recovered based on two consecutive negative NP/OP PCR tests, clearance by a healthcare professional, or resolution of symptoms. Each participant in the prospective study had whole blood, serum and a nasopharyngeal or oropharyngeal swab collected by mobile phlebotomists. Over an approximately 2-month period, participants in the prospective study had the option of providing additional blood draws and questionnaires. Before DNA extraction, blood samples from the prospective study were shipped at room temperature or frozen.

Paper-wide results and their limitations: The amount of clinical and demographic metadata varied by source and participant and was provided uncurated.

TCRbeta CDR3 regions were amplified from genomic DNA by means of the immunoSEQ Assay, a bias-controlled multiplex PCR. In the original analysis: Within the assay, amplification of reference gene primers was used to estimate how many nucleated cells each sample contained. Sequence reads were collapsed and filtered to measure the absolute abundance of every unique TCRbeta CDR3 rearrangement. For each sample, productive Simpson clonality was calculated by taking the square root of Simpson's diversity index across productive rearrangements. What TCRdb holds here is the immuneACCESS table cut down to in-frame rearrangements. Part of the clones is not present; checked against another copy, under half of the missing clones reflect an unresolved V gene, and the others are unexplained. V and J calls and clone size follow that table, whereas D and trimming were derived from the DNA. Here the sample has 400,000 to 500,000 clones; around 89% occur a single time. The ten largest clonotypes hold about 1.7% of the sample.

The TCR sequence derives from a woman aged 40 to 50 who had recovered from COVID-19. Sequencing was done on a sample of PBMCs or T cells enriched from blood (not recorded which). Recombination joined TRBV7-9 with TRBJ1-6, and 9 junctional nucleotides match TRBD1. CDR3 loop: CASSQPSGTGYSPLHF. The sequenced DNA is TGTGCCAGCAGCCAACCTTCGGGGACAGGGTATTCACCCCTCCACTTT.